This T cell receptor beta chain was obtained from a study of blood T cell repertoires in COVID-19. Study in general: The United States, Italy and Spain supplied acute and convalescent COVID-19 samples. The cDNA or gDNA used as material had been derived from T cells, B-cell-depleted T cells, or PBMCs.

In the original analysis: Amplification of reference gene primers provided the estimated nucleated cell counts. Clones were read by immunoSEQ multiplex PCR, and TCRdb kept only the in-frame ones, dropping some. Clone size and V and J calls were adopted from that table, with D and trimming inferred from the DNA. Of roughly 100,000 clones in the sample, around 92% were seen once. CDR3 length: 17 residues. The germline CDR1 and CDR2 sequences are MNHNS and SASEGT. Trimming cost V 1 base and J 1 base; bases outside gene matches: 8. This chain connects TRBV6-1 to TRBJ2-5; 8 nucleotides match TRBD1. Input material: peripheral blood. The TCR comes from a woman aged 55-75 years with acute or convalescent COVID-19. CDR3 amino acids: CASSEGVRTGSQETQYF. The CDR3 coding sequence is TGTGCCAGCAGTGAAGGGGTCAGGACAGGGTCCCAAGAGACCCAGTACTTC.